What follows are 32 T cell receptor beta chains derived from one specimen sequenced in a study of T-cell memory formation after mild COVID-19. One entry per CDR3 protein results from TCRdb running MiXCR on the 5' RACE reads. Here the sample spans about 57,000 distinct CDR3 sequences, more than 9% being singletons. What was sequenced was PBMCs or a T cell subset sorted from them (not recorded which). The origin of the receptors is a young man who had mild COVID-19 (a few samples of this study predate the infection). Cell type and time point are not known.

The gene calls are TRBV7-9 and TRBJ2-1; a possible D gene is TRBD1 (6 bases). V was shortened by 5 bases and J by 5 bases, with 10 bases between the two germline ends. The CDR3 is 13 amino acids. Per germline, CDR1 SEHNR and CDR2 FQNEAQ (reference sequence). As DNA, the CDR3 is TGTGCCAGCAGCCAAGGACAGAACAATGAGCAGTTCTTC. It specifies CASSQGQNNEQFF. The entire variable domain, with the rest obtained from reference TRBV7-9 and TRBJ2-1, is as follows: DTGVSQNPRHKITKRGQNVTFRCDPISEHNRLYWYRQTLGQGPEFLTYFQNEAQLEKSRLLSDRFSAERPKGSFSTLEIQRTEQGDSAMYLCASSQGQNNEQFFGPGTRLTVL.

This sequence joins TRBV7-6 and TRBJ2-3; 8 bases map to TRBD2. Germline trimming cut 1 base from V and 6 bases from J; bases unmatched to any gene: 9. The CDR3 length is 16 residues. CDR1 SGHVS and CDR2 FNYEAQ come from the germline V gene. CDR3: CASSLVGRGAQDTQYF. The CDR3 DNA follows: TGTGCCAGCAGCTTAGTAGGGCGGGGGGCGCAGGATACGCAGTATTTT.

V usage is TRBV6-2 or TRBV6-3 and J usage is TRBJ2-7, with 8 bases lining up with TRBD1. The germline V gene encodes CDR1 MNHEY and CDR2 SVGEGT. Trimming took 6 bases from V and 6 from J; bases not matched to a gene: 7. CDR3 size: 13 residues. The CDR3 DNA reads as TGTGCCAGCAGCTCAGACAGGGGAGGCGAGCAGTACGTC. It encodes CASSSDRGGEQYV.

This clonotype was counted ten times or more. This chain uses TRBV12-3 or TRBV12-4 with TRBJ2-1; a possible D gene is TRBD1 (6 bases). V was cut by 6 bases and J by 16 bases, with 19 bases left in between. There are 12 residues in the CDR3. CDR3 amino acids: CASSPGHSRGFF. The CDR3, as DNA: TGTGCCAGCAGCCCGGGACACTCCCGAGGATTCTTC.

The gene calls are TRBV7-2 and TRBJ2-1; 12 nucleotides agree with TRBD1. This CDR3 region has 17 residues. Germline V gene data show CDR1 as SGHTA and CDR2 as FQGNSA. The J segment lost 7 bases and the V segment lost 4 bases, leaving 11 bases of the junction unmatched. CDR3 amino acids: CASSSLLGGQGANEQFF. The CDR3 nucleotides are TGTGCCAGCAGCTCCTTATTGGGGGGACAGGGGGCGAATGAGCAGTTCTTC.

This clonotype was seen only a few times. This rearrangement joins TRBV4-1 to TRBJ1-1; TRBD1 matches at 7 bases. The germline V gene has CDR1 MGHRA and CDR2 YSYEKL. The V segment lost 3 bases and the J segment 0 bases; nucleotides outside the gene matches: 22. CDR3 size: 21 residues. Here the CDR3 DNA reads TGCGCCAGCAGCCAGCTATTCCAGAATTTCCGGGACAGCCTTCTGAACACTGAAGCTTTCTTT. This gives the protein CASSQLFQNFRDSLLNTEAFF.

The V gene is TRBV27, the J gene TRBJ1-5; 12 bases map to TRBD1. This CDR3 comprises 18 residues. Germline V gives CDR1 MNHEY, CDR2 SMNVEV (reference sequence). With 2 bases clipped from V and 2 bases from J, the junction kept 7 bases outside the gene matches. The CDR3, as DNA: TGTGCCAGCAGTTTAGGGACAGGGGGCGGAAGGGGCAATCAGCCCCAGCATTTT. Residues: CASSLGTGGGRGNQPQHF.

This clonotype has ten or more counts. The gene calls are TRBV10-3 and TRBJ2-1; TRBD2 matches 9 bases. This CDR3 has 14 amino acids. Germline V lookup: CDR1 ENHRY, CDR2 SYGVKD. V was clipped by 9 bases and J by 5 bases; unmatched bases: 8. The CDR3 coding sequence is TGTGCCATAAGAAGACTAGCGGAACACAATGAGCAGTTCTTC. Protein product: CAIRRLAEHNEQFF.

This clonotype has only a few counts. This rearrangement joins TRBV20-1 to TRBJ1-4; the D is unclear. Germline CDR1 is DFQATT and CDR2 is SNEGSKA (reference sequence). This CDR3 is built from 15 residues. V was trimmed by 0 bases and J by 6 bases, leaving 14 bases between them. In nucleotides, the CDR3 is TGCAGTGCTAGAGATCAGAAACAATCTTATGAAAAACTGTTTTTT. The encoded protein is CSARDQKQSYEKLFF.

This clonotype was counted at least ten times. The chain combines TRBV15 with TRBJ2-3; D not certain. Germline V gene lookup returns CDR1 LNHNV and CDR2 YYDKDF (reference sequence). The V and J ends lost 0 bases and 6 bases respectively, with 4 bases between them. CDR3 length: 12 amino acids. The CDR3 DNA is TGTGCCACCAGCAGAGATCAGGATACGCAGTATTTT. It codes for CATSRDQDTQYF.

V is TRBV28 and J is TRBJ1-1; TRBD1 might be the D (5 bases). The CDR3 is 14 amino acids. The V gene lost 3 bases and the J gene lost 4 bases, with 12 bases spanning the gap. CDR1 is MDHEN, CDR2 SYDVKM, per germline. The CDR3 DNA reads TGTGCCAGCAGTTTGTCCATTGGGGGCACTGAAGCTTTCTTT. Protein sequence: CASSLSIGGTEAFF.

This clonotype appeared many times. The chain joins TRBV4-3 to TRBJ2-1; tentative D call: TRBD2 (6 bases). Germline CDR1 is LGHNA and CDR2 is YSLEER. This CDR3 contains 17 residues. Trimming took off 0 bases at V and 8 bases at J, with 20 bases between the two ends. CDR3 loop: CASSQDHAWGGTHEQFF. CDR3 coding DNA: TGCGCCAGCAGCCAAGATCATGCGTGGGGAGGAACCCATGAGCAGTTCTTC.

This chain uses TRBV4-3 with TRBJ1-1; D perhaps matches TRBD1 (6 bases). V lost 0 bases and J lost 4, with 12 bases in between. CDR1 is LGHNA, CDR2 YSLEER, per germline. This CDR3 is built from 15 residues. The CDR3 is CASSQDEYRVTEAFF. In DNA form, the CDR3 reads TGCGCCAGCAGCCAAGATGAATACAGGGTCACTGAAGCTTTCTTT.

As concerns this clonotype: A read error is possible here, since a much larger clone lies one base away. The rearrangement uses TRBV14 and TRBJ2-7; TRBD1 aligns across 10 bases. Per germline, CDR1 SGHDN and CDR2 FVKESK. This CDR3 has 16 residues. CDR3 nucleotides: TGTGCCAGCAGCAAAGATTCCGGGACAGGGGCACACGAGCAGTACTTC. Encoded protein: CASSKDSGTGAHEQYF.

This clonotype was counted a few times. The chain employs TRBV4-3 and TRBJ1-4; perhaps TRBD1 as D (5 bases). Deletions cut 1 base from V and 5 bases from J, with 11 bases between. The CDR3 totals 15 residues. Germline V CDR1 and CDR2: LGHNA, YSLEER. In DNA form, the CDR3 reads TGCGCCAGCAGCCAAGGTCAGGGCGGAAATGAAAAACTGTTTTTT. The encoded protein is CASSQGQGGNEKLFF.

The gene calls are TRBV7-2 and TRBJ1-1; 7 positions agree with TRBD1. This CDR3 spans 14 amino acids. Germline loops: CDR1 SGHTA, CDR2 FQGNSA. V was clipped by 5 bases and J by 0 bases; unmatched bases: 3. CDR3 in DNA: TGTGCCAGCAGCACACAGGGGTTGAACACTGAAGCTTTCTTT. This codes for CASSTQGLNTEAFF. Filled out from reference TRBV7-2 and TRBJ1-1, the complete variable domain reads GAGVSQSPSNKVTEKGKDVELRCDPISGHTALYWYRQSLGQGLEFLIYFQGNSAPDKSGLPSDRFSAERTGGSVSTLTIQRTQQEDSAVYLCASSTQGLNTEAFFGQGTRLTVV.

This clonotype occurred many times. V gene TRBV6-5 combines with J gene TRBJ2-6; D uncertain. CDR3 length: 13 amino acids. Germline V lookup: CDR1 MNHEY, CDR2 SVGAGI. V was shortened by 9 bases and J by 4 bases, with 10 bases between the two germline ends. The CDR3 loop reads CASWQGGANVLTF. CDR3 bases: TGTGCCAGTTGGCAAGGAGGGGCCAACGTCCTGACTTTC.

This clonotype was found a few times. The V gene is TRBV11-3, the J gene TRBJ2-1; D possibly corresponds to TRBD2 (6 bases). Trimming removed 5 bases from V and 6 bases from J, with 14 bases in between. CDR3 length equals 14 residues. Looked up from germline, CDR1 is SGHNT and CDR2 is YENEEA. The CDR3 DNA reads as TGTGCCAGCAGCCCCCCGGGACTCCTCAATGAGCAGTTCTTC. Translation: CASSPPGLLNEQFF.

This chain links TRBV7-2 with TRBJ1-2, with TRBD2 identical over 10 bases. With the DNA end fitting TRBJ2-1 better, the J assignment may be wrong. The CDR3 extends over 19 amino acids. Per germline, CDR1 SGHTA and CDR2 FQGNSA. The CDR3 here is CASSLARLAGVRPYNEQFF. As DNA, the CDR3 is TGTGCCAGCAGCTTAGCGCGGCTAGCGGGGGTTCGGCCCTACAATGAGCAGTTCTTC.

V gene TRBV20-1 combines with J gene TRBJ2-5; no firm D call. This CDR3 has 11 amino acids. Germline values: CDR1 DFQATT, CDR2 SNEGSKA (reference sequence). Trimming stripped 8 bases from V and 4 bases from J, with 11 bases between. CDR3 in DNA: TGCAGTCAGACACGAAGAGAGACCCAGTACTTC. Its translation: CSQTRRETQYF.

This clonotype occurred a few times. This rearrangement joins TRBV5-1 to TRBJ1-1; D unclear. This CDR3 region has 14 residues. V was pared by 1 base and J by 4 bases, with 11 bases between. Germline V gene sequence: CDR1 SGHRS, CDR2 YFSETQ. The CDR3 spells CASSLTPESTEAFF. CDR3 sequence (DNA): TGCGCCAGCAGCTTGACGCCAGAGAGCACTGAAGCTTTCTTT.

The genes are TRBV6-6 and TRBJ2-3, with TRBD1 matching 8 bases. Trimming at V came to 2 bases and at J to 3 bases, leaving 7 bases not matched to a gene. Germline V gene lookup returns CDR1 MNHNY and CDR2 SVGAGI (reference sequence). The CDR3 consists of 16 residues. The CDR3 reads CASSYAPTGGTDTQYF. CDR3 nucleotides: TGTGCCAGCAGTTACGCCCCAACAGGGGGAACAGATACGCAGTATTTT.

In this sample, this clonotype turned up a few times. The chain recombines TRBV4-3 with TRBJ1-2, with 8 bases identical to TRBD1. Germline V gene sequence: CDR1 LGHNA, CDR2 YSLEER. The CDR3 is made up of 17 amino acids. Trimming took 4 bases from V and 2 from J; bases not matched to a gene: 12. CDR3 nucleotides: TGCGCCAGCAGCCCCCGACGGTTCAGGGGGCCGAACTATGGCTACACCTTC. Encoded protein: CASSPRRFRGPNYGYTF.

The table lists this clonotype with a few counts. The CDR3 reads CAWSVLSREETQYF. CDR3 DNA sequence: TGTGCCTGGAGTGTACTTTCCCGGGAAGAGACCCAGTACTTC. The chain carries TRBV30 and TRBJ2-5; D gene ambiguous. Germline CDR1 reads GTSNPN; CDR2 reads SVGIG (reference sequence). The CDR3 is 14 amino acids. V gave up 0 bases and J gave up 3 bases, with 11 bases separating them. Full variable domain (remainder filled in from reference TRBV30 and TRBJ2-5): SQTIHQWPATLVQPVGSPLSLECTVEGTSNPNLYWYRQAAGRGLQLLFYSVGIGQISSEVPQNLSASRPQDRQFILSSKKLLLSDSGFYLCAWSVLSREETQYFGPGTRLLVL.

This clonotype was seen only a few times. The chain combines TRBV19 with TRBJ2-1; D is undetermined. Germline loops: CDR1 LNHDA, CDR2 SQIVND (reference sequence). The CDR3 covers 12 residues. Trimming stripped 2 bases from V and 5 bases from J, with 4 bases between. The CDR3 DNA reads TGTGCCAGTAGTATATCGGACAATGAGCAGTTCTTC. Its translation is CASSISDNEQFF.

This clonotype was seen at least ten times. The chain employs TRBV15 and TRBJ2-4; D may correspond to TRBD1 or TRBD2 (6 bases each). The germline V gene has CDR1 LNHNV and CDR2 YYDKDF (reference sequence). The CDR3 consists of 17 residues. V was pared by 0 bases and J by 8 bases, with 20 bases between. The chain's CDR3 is CATSRDKLGHPGDIQYF. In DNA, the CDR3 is TGTGCCACCAGCAGAGATAAGTTGGGACACCCGGGGGACATTCAGTACTTC.

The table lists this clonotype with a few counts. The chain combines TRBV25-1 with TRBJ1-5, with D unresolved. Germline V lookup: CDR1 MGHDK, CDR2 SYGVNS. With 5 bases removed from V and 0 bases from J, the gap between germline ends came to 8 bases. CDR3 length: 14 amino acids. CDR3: CASSPGGSNQPQHF. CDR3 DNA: TGTGCCAGCAGTCCGGGAGGTAGCAATCAGCCCCAGCATTTT.

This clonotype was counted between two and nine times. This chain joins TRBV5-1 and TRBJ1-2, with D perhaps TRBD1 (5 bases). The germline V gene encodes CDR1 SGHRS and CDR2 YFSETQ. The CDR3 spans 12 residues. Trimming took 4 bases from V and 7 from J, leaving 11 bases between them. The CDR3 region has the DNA TGCGCCAGCAGCGGGGACGCCCCTGGCTACACCTTC. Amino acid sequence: CASSGDAPGYTF.

This chain's CDR3 is CAISGGTGSNEQYF. CDR3 bases: TGTGCCATCAGTGGAGGGACAGGGTCGAATGAGCAGTACTTC. The V call is TRBV10-3, the J call TRBJ2-7; 9 nucleotides align to TRBD1. Germline trimming cut 4 bases from V and 7 bases from J; bases unmatched to any gene: 8. CDR3 size: 14 residues. CDR1 is ENHRY, CDR2 SYGVKD, per germline.

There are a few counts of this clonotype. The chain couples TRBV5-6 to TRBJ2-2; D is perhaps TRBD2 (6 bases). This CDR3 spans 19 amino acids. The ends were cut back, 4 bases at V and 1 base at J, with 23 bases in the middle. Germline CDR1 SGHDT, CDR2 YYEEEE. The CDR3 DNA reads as TGTGCCAGCAGCCTTTGCGGTGCGCTTCCCGGGGGGAACACCGGGGAGCTGTTTTTT. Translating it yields CASSLCGALPGGNTGELFF.

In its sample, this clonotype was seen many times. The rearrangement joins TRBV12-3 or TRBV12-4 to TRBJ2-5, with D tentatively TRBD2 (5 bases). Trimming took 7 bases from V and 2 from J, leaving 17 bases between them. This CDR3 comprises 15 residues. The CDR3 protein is CASTPDAGAQETQYF. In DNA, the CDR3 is TGTGCCAGCACCCCCGATGCGGGCGCGCAAGAGACCCAGTACTTC.

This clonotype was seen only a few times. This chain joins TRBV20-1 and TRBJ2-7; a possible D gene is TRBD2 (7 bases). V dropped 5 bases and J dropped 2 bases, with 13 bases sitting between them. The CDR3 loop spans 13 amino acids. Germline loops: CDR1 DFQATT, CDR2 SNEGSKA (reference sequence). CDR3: CSASGGAAYEQYF. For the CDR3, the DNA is TGCAGTGCTTCGGGGGGCGCCGCCTACGAGCAGTACTTC.